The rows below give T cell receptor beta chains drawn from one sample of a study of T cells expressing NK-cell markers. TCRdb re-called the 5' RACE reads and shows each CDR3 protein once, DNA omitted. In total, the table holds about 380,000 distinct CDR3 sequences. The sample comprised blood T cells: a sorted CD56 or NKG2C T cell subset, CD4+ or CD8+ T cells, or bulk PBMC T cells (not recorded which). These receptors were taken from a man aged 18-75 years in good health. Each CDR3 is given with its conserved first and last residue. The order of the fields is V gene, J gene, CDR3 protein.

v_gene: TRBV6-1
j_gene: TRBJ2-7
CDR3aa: CASSVTGREQYF

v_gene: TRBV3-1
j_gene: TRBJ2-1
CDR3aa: CASSQTEEGVGNEQFF

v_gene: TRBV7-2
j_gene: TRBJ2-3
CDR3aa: CASSLISGYTDTQYF

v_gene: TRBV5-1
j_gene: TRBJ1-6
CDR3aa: CASSLDDRAGSPLHF

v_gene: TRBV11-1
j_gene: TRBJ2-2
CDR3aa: CASSSTPGTAFGTTGELFF

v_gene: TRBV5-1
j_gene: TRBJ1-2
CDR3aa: CASSLGTTGVGDYTF

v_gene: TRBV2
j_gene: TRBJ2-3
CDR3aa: CASTVGQGTDTQYF

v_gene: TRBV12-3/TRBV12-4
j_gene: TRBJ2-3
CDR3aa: CASRPGRLAGDRGPPDTQYF

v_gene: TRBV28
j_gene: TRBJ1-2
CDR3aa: CASFVNYRDDYGYTF

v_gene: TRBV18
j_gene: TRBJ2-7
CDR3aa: CASSPVGGGTPYEQYF

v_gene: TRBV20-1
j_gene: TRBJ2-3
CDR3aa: CSAQGDTDTQYF

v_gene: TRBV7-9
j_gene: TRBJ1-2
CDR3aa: CASSLTASNYGYTF

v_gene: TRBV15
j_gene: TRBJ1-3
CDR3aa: CATSRDTWAEGNTIYF

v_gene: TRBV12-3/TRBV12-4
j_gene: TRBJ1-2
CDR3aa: CASSPAGVLGSGYTF

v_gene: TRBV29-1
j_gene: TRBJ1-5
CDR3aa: CSVSTGQGQPQHF

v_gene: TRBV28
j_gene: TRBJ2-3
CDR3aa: CASNSLGPLRDTQYF

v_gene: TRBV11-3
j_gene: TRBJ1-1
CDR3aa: CASSFGKRDNTEAFF

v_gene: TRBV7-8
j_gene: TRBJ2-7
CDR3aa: CASSLEAGSGYEQYF

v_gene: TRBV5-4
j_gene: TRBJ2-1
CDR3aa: CASRVTGGNYNEQFF

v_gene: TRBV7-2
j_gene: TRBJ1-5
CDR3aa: CASSWDITTNQPQHF

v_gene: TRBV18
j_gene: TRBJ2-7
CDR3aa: CASSPGTKTKEQYF

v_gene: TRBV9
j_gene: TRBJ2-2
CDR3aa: CASSVAVKVGGNTGELFF

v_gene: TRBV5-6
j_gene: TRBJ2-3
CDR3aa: CASSLAGGQGDTQYF

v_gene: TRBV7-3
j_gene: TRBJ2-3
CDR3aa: CASSSGLAGVDTQYF

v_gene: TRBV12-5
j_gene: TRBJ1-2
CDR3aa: CASGFVVPGPLSYGYTF

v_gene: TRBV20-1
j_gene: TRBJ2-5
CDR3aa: CSAPDKLKIYQETQYF

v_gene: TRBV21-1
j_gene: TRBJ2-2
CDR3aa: CASSKEGRGPATGELFF

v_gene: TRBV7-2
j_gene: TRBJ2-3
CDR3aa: CASSDRGRGRATDTQYF

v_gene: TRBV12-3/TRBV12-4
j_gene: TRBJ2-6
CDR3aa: CASSILRGRDRGANVLTF

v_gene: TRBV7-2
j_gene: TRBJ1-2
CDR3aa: CASSRDRPTLPYGYTF

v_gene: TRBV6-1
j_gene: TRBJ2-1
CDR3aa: CASRAGLAGSNEQFF

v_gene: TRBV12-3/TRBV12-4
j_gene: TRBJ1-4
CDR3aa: CAMGGRRHPTNEKLFF

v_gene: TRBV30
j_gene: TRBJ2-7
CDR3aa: CAWSRDRGPGGSYEQYF

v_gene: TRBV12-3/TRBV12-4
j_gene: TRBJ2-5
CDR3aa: CASSPQGGRQETQYF

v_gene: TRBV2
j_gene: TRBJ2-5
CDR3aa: CASTPHETQYF

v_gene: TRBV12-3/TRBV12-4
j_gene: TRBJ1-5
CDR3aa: CASSQTQGGQPQHF

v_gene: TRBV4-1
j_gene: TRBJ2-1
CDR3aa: CASSLGQGGGSYNEQFF

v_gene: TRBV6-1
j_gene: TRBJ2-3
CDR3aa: CASRGQDTQYF

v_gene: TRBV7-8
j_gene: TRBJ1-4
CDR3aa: CASRGANEKLFF

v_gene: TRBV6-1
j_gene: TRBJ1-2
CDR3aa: CASTLNVERRGYTF

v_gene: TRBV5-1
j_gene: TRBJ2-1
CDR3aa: CASSLGRVGYDEQFF

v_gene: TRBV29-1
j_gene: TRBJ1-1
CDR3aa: CSFLKDSTEAFF

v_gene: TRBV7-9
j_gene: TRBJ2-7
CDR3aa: CASSLKGGLAFHEQYF

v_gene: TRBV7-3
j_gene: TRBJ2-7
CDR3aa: CASSPAGGAYEQYF

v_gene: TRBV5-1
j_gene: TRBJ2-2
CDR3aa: CATATQGHTGELFF

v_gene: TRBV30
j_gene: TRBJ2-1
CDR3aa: CAWSLGYNEQFF

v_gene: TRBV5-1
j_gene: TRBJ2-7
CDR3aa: CASSSAGTPTYEQYF

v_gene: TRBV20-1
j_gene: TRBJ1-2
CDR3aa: CSAPTGTGGFVGGYTF

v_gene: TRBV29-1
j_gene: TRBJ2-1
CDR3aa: CSARGRSANNEQFF

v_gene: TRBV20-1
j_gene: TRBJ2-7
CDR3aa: CSARDGSQGSVFSYEQYF